The 15 T cell receptor beta chains reported below all come from one sample, sequenced in a study of vaccination effects on CD4 cells after COVID-19. Antigen-specific CD4+ T cell clonotypes were called by their expansion after viral peptide-pool culture in ViraFEST. Between days 9 and 11 of culture, CD4+ T cells were separated out. In the vaccine recipients, nucleocapsid antibodies were negative and there was no prior SARS-CoV-2 infection. The method was immunoSEQ multiplex PCR; TCRdb's version includes in-frame clones alone and lacks a portion of them. The sample has 70,000 or so clones, roughly 79% seen once. These receptors' antigens are unknown. The sample here was CD4+ T cells from PBMCs cultured with HCoV-NL63 spike peptides, taken before COVID-19 vaccination. The receptors originated from a human donor who received a COVID-19 vaccine.

V and J are TRBV14 and TRBJ2-5; tentatively, D is TRBD1 (6 bases). Germline V gene data show CDR1 as SGHDN and CDR2 as FVKESK. This CDR3 contains 13 residues. The V end lost 5 bases, the J end lost 2 bases, and 9 bases lay between the germline ends. CDR3 sequence: CASSTGHQETQYF. The DNA for the CDR3 is TGTGCCAGCAGCACGGGACATCAAGAGACCCAGTACTTC.

The chain joins TRBV7-3 to TRBJ2-1, with a possible D match to TRBD1 (7 bases). Trimming took off 5 bases at V and 6 bases at J, with 23 bases between the two ends. CDR1 is SGHTA, CDR2 FQGTGA, per germline. The CDR3 length is 17 residues. In nucleotides, the CDR3 is TGTGCCAGCAGCCCCACTGGGGGGACAGCCGGGGCCAATGAGCAGTTCTTC. Its translation is CASSPTGGTAGANEQFF.

This clone was seen more than once but under ten times. This chain uses TRBV29-1 with TRBJ2-3; the D gene is possibly TRBD1 (5 bases). The germline V and J ends were trimmed by 2 bases and 0 bases, with 9 bases remaining between them. Per germline, CDR1 SQVTM and CDR2 ANQGSEA. The CDR3 contains 14 residues. DNA of the CDR3: TGCAGCGTTGAAACGACAGCGAGCACAGATACGCAGTATTTT. It is translated as CSVETTASTDTQYF.

The table lists this clone with a few counts. The chain joins TRBV29-1 to TRBJ1-2; the match to TRBD1 covers 7 bases. The CDR3 runs 12 residues. Unmatched junction bases numbered 7, after V lost 8 bases and J lost 4 bases. Looked up from germline, CDR1 is SQVTM and CDR2 is ANQGSEA. The CDR3 protein is CSIAGTAYGYTF. The CDR3 bases are TGCAGCATAGCCGGGACAGCCTATGGCTACACCTTC.

The J gene is TRBJ1-1, the V gene TRBV20-1, with no clear D. CDR3 size: 15 residues. V lost 3 bases, J lost 0 bases, and 14 bases lay in between. Germline assignment: CDR1 DFQATT and CDR2 SNEGSKA (reference sequence). CDR3 region: CSASSRVSMNTEAFF. CDR3 nucleotides: TGCAGTGCTAGTTCCCGGGTCAGCATGAACACTGAAGCTTTCTTT.

The chain links TRBV28 to TRBJ2-7, with D unclear. The CDR3 has 13 residues. Trimming took 3 bases from V and 6 from J, leaving 12 bases between them. CDR1 and CDR2 (germline): MDHEN, SYDVKM. CDR3 loop: CASSLGPPSEQYV. In DNA form, the CDR3 reads TGTGCCAGCAGTTTGGGCCCCCCGTCCGAGCAGTACGTC.

This sequence joins TRBV5-1 and TRBJ1-5; D not certain. The V end was cut by 0 bases, the J end by 1 base, with 8 bases between. CDR1 is SGHRS and CDR2 is YFSETQ in the germline V gene. The CDR3 spans 15 residues. The CDR3 nucleotides are TGCGCCAGCAGCTTGGAAGGACGGAGCAATCAGCCCCAGCATTTT. It is translated as CASSLEGRSNQPQHF.

The chain uses TRBV6-5 and TRBJ1-2; D is ambiguous. Trimming removed 4 bases from V and 2 bases from J, with 8 bases in between. The CDR3 loop spans 13 amino acids. Germline CDR1 and CDR2: MNHEY and SVGAGI. This chain's CDR3 is CASSWTENYGYTF. The CDR3 DNA follows: TGTGCCAGCAGTTGGACGGAAAACTATGGCTACACCTTC.

CDR3 DNA: TGCGCCAGCAGCCTGACGACAGGGGGTCGGACTGGAAACACCATATATTTT. Translation: CASSLTTGGRTGNTIYF. The rearrangement uses TRBV4-1 and TRBJ1-3; 9 nucleotides align to TRBD1. This CDR3 is 17 amino acids long. J gave up 2 bases and V 4 bases, and 9 bases lay outside the gene matches. Germline V lookup: CDR1 MGHRA, CDR2 YSYEKL.

V and J are TRBV27 and TRBJ1-5; D possibly corresponds to TRBD1 (5 bases). The V gene's germline CDR1 is MNHEY and CDR2 SMNVEV (reference sequence). CDR3 size: 13 residues. V lost 6 bases and J lost 7, with 13 bases in between. This chain's CDR3 is CASSAVGAQPQHF. Here the CDR3 DNA reads TGTGCCAGCAGCGCCGTTGGGGCCCAGCCCCAGCATTTT.

The genes are TRBV5-1 and TRBJ2-1; 10 bases match TRBD2. Germline CDR1 is SGHRS and CDR2 is YFSETQ. V lost 3 bases and J lost 7; bases outside the gene matches: 7. The CDR3 totals 15 residues. In DNA form, the CDR3 reads TGCGCCAGCAGCTCAAGCGGGGGGGCAATAAATGAGCAGTTCTTC. It translates to CASSSSGGAINEQFF.

V usage is TRBV3-1 (or the pseudogene TRBV3-2) and J usage is TRBJ1-2; D gene ambiguous. Germline lookup yields CDR1 LGHDT and CDR2 YNNKEL (reference sequence). V shed 4 bases and J shed 6 bases, with 6 bases lying between them. This CDR3 spans 11 amino acids. This CDR3 reads CASSREHGYTF. CDR3 nucleotides: TGTGCCAGCAGCCGGGAGCATGGCTACACCTTC.

Notes on this clone: The same CDR3 is also encoded by other DNA sequences in this sample. This chain connects TRBV5-1 to TRBJ2-5, with a tentative D call TRBD1 (5 bases). CDR1 is SGHRS and CDR2 is YFSETQ in the germline V gene. This CDR3 has 14 amino acids. V gave up 3 bases and J gave up 2 bases, with 11 bases separating them. CDR3 nucleotides: TGCGCCAGCAGCTCCACAGGTGGACAAGAGACCCAGTACTTC. It yields the protein CASSSTGGQETQYF. The complete variable domain, with remaining parts taken from reference TRBV5-1 and TRBJ2-5, reads KAGVTQTPRYLIKTRGQQVTLSCSPISGHRSVSWYQQTPGQGLQFLFEYFSETQRNKGNFPGRFSGRQFSNSRSEMNVSTLELGDSALYLCASSSTGGQETQYFGPGTRLLVL.

The chain links TRBV4-3 to TRBJ2-1; D is possibly TRBD2 (6 bases). V shed 3 bases and J shed 4 bases, with 10 bases lying between them. The germline V gene encodes CDR1 LGHNA and CDR2 YSLEER. This CDR3 comprises 14 residues. CDR3: CASSHTREYNEQFF. CDR3 DNA sequence: TGCGCCAGCAGCCACACCCGGGAGTACAATGAGCAGTTCTTC.

In this sample, this clone turned up a few times. The chain employs TRBV5-3 and TRBJ2-7; 10 bases are shared with TRBD1. TRBV5-3 is noted as an ORF with a role that remains uncertain. The CDR3 sequence is 14 residues long. After removal of 3 bases from V and 5 bases from J, the junction contained 5 bases not matched to a gene. The CDR3 region is CARSCGGQGNEQYV. CDR3 bases: TGTGCCAGAAGCTGTGGGGGACAGGGGAACGAGCAGTACGTC.